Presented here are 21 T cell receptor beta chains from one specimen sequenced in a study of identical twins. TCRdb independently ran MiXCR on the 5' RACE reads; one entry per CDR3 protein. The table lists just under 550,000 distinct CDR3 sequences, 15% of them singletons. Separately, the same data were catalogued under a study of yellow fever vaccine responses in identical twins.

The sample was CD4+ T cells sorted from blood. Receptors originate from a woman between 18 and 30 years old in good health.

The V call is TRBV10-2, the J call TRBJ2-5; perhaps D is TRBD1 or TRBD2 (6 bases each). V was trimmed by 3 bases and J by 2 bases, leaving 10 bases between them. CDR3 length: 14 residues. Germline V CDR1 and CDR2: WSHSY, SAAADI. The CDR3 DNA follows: TGCGCCAGCAGTGATCGGGGGCATCAAGAGACCCAGTACTTC. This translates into CASSDRGHQETQYF.

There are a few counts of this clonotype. The CDR3 here is CSALPTSGRLDTQYF. The CDR3 nucleotides read TGCAGTGCTCTCCCAACTAGCGGGAGATTAGATACGCAGTATTTT. The chain has TRBV20-1 and TRBJ2-3; TRBD2 aligns across 11 bases. After removal of 5 bases from V and 5 bases from J, the junction contained 9 bases not matched to a gene. Germline V gene data show CDR1 as DFQATT and CDR2 as SNEGSKA (reference sequence). This CDR3 has 15 amino acids.

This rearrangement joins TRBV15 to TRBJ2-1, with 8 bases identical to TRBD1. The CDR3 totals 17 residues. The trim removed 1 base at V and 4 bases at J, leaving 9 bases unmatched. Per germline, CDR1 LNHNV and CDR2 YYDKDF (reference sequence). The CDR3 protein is CATSRVVRDRLYNEQFF. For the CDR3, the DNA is TGTGCCACCAGCAGAGTTGTAAGGGACAGGCTTTACAATGAGCAGTTCTTC.

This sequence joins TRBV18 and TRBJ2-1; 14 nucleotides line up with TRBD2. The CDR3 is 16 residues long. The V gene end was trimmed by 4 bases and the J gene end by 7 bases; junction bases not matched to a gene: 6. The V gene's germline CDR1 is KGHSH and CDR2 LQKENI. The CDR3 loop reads CASSRSTSGGANEQFF. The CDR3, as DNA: TGTGCCAGCTCACGATCGACTAGCGGGGGGGCGAATGAGCAGTTCTTC. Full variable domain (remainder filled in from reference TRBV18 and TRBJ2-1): NAGVMQNPRHLVRRRGQEARLRCSPMKGHSHVYWYRQLPEEGLKFMVYLQKENIIDESGMPKERFSAEFPKEGPSILRIQQVVRGDSAAYFCASSRSTSGGANEQFFGPGTRLTVL.

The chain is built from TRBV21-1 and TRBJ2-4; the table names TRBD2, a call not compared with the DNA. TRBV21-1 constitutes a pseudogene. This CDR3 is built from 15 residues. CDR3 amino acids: CASSPPERVGNIQYF. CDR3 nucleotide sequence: TGTGCCAGCAGCCCACCGGAGAGGGTCGGAAACATTCAGTACTTC.

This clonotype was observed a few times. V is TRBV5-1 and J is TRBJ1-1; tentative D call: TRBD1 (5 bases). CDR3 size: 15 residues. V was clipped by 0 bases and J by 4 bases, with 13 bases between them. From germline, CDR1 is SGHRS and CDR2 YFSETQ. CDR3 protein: CASSLDGFGGTEAFF. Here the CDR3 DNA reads TGCGCCAGCAGCTTGGATGGCTTTGGGGGCACTGAAGCTTTCTTT.

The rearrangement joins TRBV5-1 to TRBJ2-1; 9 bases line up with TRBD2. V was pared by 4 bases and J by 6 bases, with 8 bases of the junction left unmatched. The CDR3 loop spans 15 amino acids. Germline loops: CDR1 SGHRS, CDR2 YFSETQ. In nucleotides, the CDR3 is TGCGCCAGCAGCCACTCCGGGACTAGCCCCAATGAGCAGTTCTTC. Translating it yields CASSHSGTSPNEQFF.

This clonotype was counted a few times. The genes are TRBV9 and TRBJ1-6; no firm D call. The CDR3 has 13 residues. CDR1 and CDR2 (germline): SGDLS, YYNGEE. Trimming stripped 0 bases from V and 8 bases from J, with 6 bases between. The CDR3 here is CASSVESDSPLHF. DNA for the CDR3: TGTGCCAGCAGCGTAGAATCCGATTCACCCCTCCACTTT. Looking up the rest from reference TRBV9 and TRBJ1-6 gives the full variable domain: DSGVTQTPKHLITATGQRVTLRCSPRSGDLSVYWYQQSLDQGLQFLIQYYNGEERAKGNILERFSAQQFPDLHSELNLSSLELGDSALYFCASSVESDSPLHFGNGTRLTVT.

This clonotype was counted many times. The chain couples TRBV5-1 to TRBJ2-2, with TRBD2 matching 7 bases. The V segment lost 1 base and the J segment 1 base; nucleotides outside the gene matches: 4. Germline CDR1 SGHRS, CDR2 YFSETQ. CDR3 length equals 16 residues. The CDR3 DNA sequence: TGCGCCAGCAGCTTGAGGCTAGCGGAGAACACCGGGGAGCTGTTTTTT. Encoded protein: CASSLRLAENTGELFF.

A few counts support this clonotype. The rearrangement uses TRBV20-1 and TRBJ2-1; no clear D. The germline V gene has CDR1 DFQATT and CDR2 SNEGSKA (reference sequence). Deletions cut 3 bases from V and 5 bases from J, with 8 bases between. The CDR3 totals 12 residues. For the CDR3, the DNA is TGCAGTGCTAGGGGCAGAAACAATGAGCAGTTCTTC. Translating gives CSARGRNNEQFF.

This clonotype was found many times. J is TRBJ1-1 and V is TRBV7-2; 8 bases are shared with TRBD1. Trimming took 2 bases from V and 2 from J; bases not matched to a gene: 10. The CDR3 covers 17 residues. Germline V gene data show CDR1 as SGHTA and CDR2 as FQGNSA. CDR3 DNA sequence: TGTGCCAGCAGCTTACCGGACAGGGCTTCGCTCAACACTGAAGCTTTCTTT. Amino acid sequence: CASSLPDRASLNTEAFF.

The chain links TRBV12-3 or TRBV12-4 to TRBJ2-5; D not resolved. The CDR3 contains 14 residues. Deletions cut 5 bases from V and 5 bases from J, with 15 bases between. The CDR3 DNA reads TGTGCCAGCAGTCGACCGAATAAGGCCGAGACCCAGTACTTC. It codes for CASSRPNKAETQYF.

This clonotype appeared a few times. The DNA of the CDR3 is TGCGCCAGCACCCCCGTGAGGTTGGGGGACAGTGAAGCTTTCTTT. Amino acids: CASTPVRLGDSEAFF. The chain is built from TRBV5-1 and TRBJ1-1; 7 bases map to TRBD1. V dropped 6 bases and J dropped 7; count of bases not matched to a gene: 15. The CDR3 totals 15 residues. Germline CDR1 and CDR2: SGHRS and YFSETQ.

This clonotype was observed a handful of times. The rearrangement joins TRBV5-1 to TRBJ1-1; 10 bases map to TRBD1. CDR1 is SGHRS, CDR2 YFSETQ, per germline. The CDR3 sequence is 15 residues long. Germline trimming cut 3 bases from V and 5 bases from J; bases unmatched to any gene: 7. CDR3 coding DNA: TGCGCCAGCAGCTGGGGGGACAGGGGAAGAACTGAAGCTTTCTTT. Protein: CASSWGDRGRTEAFF. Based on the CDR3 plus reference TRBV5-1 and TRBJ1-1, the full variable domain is KAGVTQTPRYLIKTRGQQVTLSCSPISGHRSVSWYQQTPGQGLQFLFEYFSETQRNKGNFPGRFSGRQFSNSRSEMNVSTLELGDSALYLCASSWGDRGRTEAFFGQGTRLTVV.

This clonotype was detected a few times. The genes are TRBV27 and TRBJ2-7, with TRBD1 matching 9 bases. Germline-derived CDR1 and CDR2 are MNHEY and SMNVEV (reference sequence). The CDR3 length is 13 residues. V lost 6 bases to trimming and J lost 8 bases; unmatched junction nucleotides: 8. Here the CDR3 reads CASRTTGGAKQYF. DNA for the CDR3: TGTGCCAGCAGAACTACAGGGGGCGCAAAGCAGTACTTC.

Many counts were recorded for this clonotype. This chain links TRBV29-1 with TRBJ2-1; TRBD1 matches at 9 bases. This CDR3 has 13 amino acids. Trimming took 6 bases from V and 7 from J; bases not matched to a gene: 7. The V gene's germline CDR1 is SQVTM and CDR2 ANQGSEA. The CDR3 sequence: CSVPQGARNEQFF. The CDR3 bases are TGCAGCGTCCCACAGGGGGCGCGTAATGAGCAGTTCTTC.

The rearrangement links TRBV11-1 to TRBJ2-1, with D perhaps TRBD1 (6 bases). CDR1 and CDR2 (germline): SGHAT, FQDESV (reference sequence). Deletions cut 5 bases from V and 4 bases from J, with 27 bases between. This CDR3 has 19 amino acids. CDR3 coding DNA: TGTGCCAGCAGCCCATTTTGGAGAAAATCGAACAGGGTTTACAATGAGCAGTTCTTC. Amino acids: CASSPFWRKSNRVYNEQFF.

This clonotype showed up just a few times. CDR3 sequence: CASSWGQSLSYEQYF. In DNA, the CDR3 is TGTGCCAGCAGTTGGGGACAGAGCCTCTCCTACGAGCAGTACTTC. The chain is built from TRBV27 and TRBJ2-7; 7 bases agree with TRBD1. With 4 bases clipped from V and 0 bases from J, the junction kept 6 bases outside the gene matches. This CDR3 contains 15 residues. Germline loops: CDR1 MNHEY, CDR2 SMNVEV (reference sequence).

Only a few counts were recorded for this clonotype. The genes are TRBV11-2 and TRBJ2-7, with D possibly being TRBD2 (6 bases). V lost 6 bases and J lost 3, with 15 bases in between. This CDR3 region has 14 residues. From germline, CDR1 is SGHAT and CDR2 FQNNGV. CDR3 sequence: CASSPGTHYYEQYV. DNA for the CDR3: TGTGCCAGCAGTCCCGGGACTCACTACTACGAGCAGTACGTC.

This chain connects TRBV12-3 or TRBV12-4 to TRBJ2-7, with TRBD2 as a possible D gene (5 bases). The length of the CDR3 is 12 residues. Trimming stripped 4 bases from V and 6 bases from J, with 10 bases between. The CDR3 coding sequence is TGTGCCAGCAGTTCTGAGGGCTTCGAGCAGTACTTC. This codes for CASSSEGFEQYF.

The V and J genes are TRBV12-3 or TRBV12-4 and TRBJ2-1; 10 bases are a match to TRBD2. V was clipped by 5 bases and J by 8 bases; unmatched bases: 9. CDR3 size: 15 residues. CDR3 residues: CASSLRGLAGDEQFF. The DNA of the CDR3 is TGTGCCAGCAGTCTCCGTGGTCTAGCGGGAGATGAGCAGTTCTTC.